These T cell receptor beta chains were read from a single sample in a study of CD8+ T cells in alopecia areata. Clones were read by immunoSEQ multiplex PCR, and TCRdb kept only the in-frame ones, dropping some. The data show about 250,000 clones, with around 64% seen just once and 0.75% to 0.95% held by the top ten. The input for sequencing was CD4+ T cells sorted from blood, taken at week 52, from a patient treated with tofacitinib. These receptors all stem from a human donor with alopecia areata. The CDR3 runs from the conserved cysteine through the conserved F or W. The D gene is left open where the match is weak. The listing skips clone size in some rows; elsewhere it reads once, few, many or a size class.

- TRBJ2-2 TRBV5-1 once CASSHGTVNTGELFF TGCGCCAGCAGCCATGGGACCGTTAACACCGGGGAGCTGTTTTTT
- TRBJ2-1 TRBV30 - CAWTRTNYNEQFF TGTGCCTGGACCCGGACCAACTACAATGAGCAGTTCTTC
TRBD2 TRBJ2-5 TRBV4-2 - CASSQVDGGETQYF TGTGCCAGCAGCCAAGTGGACGGGGGGGAGACCCAGTACTTC
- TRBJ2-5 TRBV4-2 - CASSPIGSRDETQYF TGTGCCAGCAGCCCCATTGGTAGCCGGGACGAGACCCAGTACTTC
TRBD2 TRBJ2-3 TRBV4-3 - CASSQGAGAGGSTDTQYF TGCGCCAGCAGCCAAGGAGCGGGGGCGGGTGGTAGCACAGATACGCAGTATTTT
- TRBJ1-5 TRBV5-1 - CASSYGQNQPQHF TGCGCCAGCAGCTACGGACAGAATCAGCCCCAGCATTTT
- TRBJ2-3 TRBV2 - CASSVPRGGQVDTQYF TGTGCCAGCAGTGTCCCTAGGGGCGGCCAAGTAGATACGCAGTATTTT
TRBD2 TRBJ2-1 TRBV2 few CASRRGTSGGLSSYNEQFF TGTGCCAGCAGGAGGGGGACTAGCGGGGGGCTGAGCTCCTACAATGAGCAGTTCTTC
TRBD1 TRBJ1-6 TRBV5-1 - CASSPGGGASPLHF TGCGCCAGCAGCCCCGGAGGGGGCGCCTCACCCCTCCACTTT
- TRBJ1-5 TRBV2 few CASRADNSNQPQHF TGTGCCAGCAGAGCGGACAATAGCAATCAGCCCCAGCATTTT
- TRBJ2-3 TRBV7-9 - CASSLGLSTDTQYF TGTGCCAGCAGCTTGGGGTTAAGCACAGATACGCAGTATTTT
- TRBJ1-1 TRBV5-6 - CASSLDKGSSTEAFF TGTGCCAGCAGCTTGGATAAGGGGTCGAGCACTGAAGCTTTCTTT
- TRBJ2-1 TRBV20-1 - CSARGVTEQFF TGCAGTGCTAGAGGGGTGACGGAGCAGTTCTTC
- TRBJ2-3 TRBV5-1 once CASRGSPHTDTQYF TGCGCCAGCAGGGGCAGCCCCCACACAGATACGCAGTATTTT
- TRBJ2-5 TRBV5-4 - CASSLWTESQETQYF TGTGCCAGCAGCCTCTGGACAGAATCACAAGAGACCCAGTACTTC
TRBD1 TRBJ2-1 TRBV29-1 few CSVEESGQLFF TGCAGCGTTGAAGAGTCGGGACAGTTGTTCTTC
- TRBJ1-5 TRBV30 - CAWSGNSNQPQHF TGTGCCTGGTCGGGGAATAGCAATCAGCCCCAGCATTTT
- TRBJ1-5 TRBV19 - CASSIDGGRWQPQHF TGTGCCAGTAGTATCGATGGGGGGCGGTGGCAGCCCCAGCATTTT
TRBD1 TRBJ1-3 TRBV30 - CAWSVNRGPGNTIYF TGTGCCTGGAGTGTCAACAGGGGGCCAGGAAACACCATATATTTT
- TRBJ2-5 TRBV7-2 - CASSLISGQTQYF TGTGCCAGCAGCTTAATATCGGGCCAGACCCAGTACTTC
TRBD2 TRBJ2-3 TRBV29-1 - CSVRTSGVTDTQYF TGCAGCGTCCGGACTAGTGGGGTCACAGATACGCAGTATTTT
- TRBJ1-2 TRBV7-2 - CASSLGGRPNYGYTF TGTGCCAGCAGCTTAGGGGGCCGCCCTAACTATGGCTACACCTTC
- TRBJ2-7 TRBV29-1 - CSVGPGLDEQYF TGCAGCGTTGGCCCGGGTTTGGACGAGCAGTACTTC
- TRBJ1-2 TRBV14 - CASSPQGPVYGYTF TGTGCCAGCAGCCCCCAGGGACCCGTTTATGGCTACACCTTC
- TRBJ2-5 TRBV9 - CASSVDSGETQYF TGTGCCAGCAGCGTAGACAGCGGAGAGACCCAGTACTTC
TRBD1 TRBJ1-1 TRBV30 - CAWSGTGLGEAFF TGTGCCTGGAGTGGGACAGGGCTGGGTGAAGCTTTCTTT
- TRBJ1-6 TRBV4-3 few CASSRRDSNSPLHF TGCGCCAGCAGCCGCCGGGATTCTAATTCACCCCTCCACTTT
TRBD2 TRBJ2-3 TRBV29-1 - CSVSALAGGRTDTQYF TGCAGCGTTAGCGCTCTAGCGGGGGGGCGGACAGATACGCAGTATTTT
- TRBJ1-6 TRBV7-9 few CASSNTGKMTLHF TGTGCCAGCAGCAACACAGGCAAGATGACCCTCCACTTT
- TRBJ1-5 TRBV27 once CASSTAGQPQHF TGTGCCAGCAGTACAGCCGGTCAGCCCCAGCATTTT
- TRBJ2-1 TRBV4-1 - CASSQDRTATSYNEQFF TGCGCCAGCAGCCAAGATAGGACAGCTACGAGTTACAATGAGCAGTTCTTC
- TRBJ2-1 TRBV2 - CASSERRTQFF TGTGCCAGCAGTGAACGTAGGACTCAGTTCTTC
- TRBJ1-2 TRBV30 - CAWFSNGYTF TGTGCCTGGTTCTCCAATGGCTACACCTTC
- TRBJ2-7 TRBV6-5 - CASRHTAGLTYEQYF TGTGCCAGCAGACACACAGCGGGCCTTACCTACGAGCAGTACTTC
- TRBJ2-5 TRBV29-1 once CSVRDKVQETQYF TGCAGCGTTAGGGACAAGGTCCAAGAGACCCAGTACTTC
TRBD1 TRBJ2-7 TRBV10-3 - CAIHPGGQGYEQYF TGTGCCATCCACCCCGGAGGACAGGGCTACGAGCAGTACTTC
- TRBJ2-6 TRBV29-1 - CSAMDSRANVLTF TGCAGCGCTATGGACTCCCGGGCCAACGTCCTGACTTTC
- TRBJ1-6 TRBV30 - CAWSVSSYNSPLHF TGTGCCTGGAGCGTGAGCTCCTATAATTCACCCCTCCACTTT
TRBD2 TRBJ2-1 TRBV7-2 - CASTSSGGASEQFF TGTGCCAGCACGTCTAGCGGGGGGGCCAGTGAGCAGTTCTTC
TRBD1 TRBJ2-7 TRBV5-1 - CASSFDGQGYEQYF TGCGCCAGCAGCTTCGACGGACAGGGCTACGAGCAGTACTTC
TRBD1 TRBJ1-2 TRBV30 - CALEGTGDPPRGHDYGYTF TGTGCCTTAGAAGGGACAGGGGACCCCCCGCGGGGACATGACTATGGCTACACCTTC
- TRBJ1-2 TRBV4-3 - CASSQPLDSWEDGYTF TGCGCCAGCAGCCAGCCCTTAGACAGCTGGGAGGATGGCTACACCTTC
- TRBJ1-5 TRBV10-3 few CAISRSDNQPQHF TGTGCCATCAGTCGAAGCGACAATCAGCCCCAGCATTTT
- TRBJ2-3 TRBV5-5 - CASSLVRNRGGTDTQYF TGTGCCAGCAGCTTGGTCAGGAATAGGGGGGGCACAGATACGCAGTATTTT
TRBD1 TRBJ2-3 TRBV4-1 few CASSSGQGASDTQYF TGCGCCAGCAGCTCTGGACAGGGGGCTTCAGATACGCAGTATTTT
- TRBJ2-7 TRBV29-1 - CSVRTGSSSYEQYF TGCAGCGTGCGAACGGGGTCAAGCTCCTACGAGCAGTACTTC
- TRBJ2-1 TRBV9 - CASSVVGGFNEQFF TGTGCCAGCAGCGTAGTCGGGGGCTTCAATGAGCAGTTCTTC
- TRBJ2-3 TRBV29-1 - CSTGGGSTDTQYF TGCAGCACAGGTGGCGGAAGCACAGATACGCAGTATTTT
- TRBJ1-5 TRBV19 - CASSMGGGLGQPQHF TGTGCCAGTAGTATGGGCGGGGGCTTAGGGCAGCCCCAGCATTTT
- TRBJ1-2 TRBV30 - CAWSGGLDNFGTF TGTGCCTGGAGCGGAGGGTTGGACAACTTTGGCACCTTC
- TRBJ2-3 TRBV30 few CAWSDLTLTDTQYF TGTGCCTGGAGTGACCTAACTCTCACAGATACGCAGTATTTT
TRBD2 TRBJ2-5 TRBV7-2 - CASSSRSGDQETQYF TGTGCCAGCAGCTCTCGAAGCGGGGACCAAGAGACCCAGTACTTC